A single sample gave rise to the 10 T cell receptor beta chains below, sequenced in a study of blood T cell repertoires in COVID-19. Data came from immunoSEQ multiplex PCR; TCRdb stores just in-frame clones and leaves some out. The sample contains over 100,000 clones, about four fifths of which appear only once. The sequencing input was peripheral blood. These receptors came from a human donor in a cohort sampled during active COVID-19.

J is TRBJ1-1 and V is TRBV6-5; TRBD1 is a possible D gene (5 bases). The CDR3 contains 16 residues. V lost 0 bases, J lost 2 bases, and 13 bases lay in between. Germline V gene data show CDR1 as MNHEY and CDR2 as SVGAGI. The CDR3 is CASSYSLGGGNTEAFF. The CDR3 nucleotides are TGTGCCAGCAGTTACTCGTTGGGGGGGGGTAACACTGAAGCTTTCTTT.

This sequence joins TRBV7-6 and TRBJ2-2; D might be TRBD1 (6 bases). Trimming shortened V by 1 base and J by 6 bases, and 12 bases separated the two germline ends. Germline CDR1 reads SGHVS; CDR2 reads FNYEAQ. The CDR3 has 15 residues. The CDR3 nucleotides are TGTGCCAGCAGCTTAGGTGGGGGCGCGGCCGGGGAGCTGTTTTTT. This sequence encodes CASSLGGGAAGELFF.

The chain carries TRBV27 and TRBJ1-2; D might be TRBD1 (6 bases). The V and J ends lost 3 bases and 2 bases respectively, with 25 bases between them. CDR1 and CDR2 (germline): MNHEY, SMNVEV (reference sequence). The CDR3 is 19 residues long. CDR3 sequence reads: CASSFRGGTGRGLNYGYTF. For the CDR3, the DNA is TGTGCCAGCAGTTTCCGGGGTGGCACAGGGAGGGGACTAAACTATGGCTACACCTTC.

This sequence joins TRBV11-2 and TRBJ2-7, with 10 bases lining up with TRBD1. CDR1 and CDR2 (germline): SGHAT, FQNNGV. CDR3 length: 14 residues. V dropped 6 bases and J dropped 6; count of bases not matched to a gene: 8. CDR3 residues: CASRSGTGEREQYF. The DNA for the CDR3 is TGTGCCAGCAGGTCCGGGACAGGGGAACGCGAGCAGTACTTC.

This chain links TRBV2 with TRBJ1-1; 7 bases agree with TRBD1. The germline gives CDR1 SNHLY, CDR2 FYNNEI. V was clipped by 7 bases and J by 0 bases; unmatched bases: 14. The CDR3 extends over 17 amino acids. CDR3 region: CASTSHDRVGMNTEAFF. The CDR3 nucleotides are TGTGCCAGCACTAGCCACGACAGGGTCGGTATGAACACTGAAGCTTTCTTT.

This chain joins TRBV6-6 and TRBJ2-7, with TRBD1 matching over 11 bases. The CDR3 has 15 amino acids. CDR1 MNHNY and CDR2 SVGAGI come from the germline V gene (reference sequence). Trimming took 6 bases from V and 1 from J; bases not matched to a gene: 5. The CDR3 reads CASRGTGGNSYEQYF. CDR3 DNA: TGTGCCAGCAGAGGGACAGGGGGGAATTCCTACGAGCAGTACTTC.

The rearrangement links TRBV7-9 to TRBJ1-6, with 7 bases aligning to TRBD1. The CDR3 spans 16 residues. With V trimmed by 1 base and J by 7 bases, 7 bases remained unmatched. Germline V CDR1 and CDR2: SEHNR, FQNEAQ (reference sequence). In nucleotides, the CDR3 is TGTGCCAGCAGCTTAGTAGAGGGGGCGCGGAATTCACCCCTCCACTTT. Amino acid sequence: CASSLVEGARNSPLHF.

The rearrangement links TRBV11-3 to TRBJ2-5, with 9 bases aligning to TRBD2. Germline CDR1 is SGHNT and CDR2 is YENEEA. There are 18 residues in the CDR3. J was trimmed by 0 bases and V by 5 bases; bases with no gene match: 13. In DNA, the CDR3 is TGTGCCAGCAGCCTCCAAACCGGGACTAGCTTGTACCAAGAGACCCAGTACTTC. It is translated as CASSLQTGTSLYQETQYF.

The chain combines TRBV3-1 (or the pseudogene TRBV3-2) with TRBJ2-2, with a tentative D call TRBD1 (6 bases). Germline V CDR1 and CDR2: LGHDT, YNNKEL (reference sequence). V shed 3 bases and J shed 4 bases, with 12 bases lying between them. The CDR3 totals 15 residues. CDR3 coding DNA: TGTGCCAGCAGCCAGAACAGGGCGGCCACCGGGGAGCTGTTTTTT. Protein sequence: CASSQNRAATGELFF.

V is TRBV5-1 and J is TRBJ1-1, with 10 nucleotides matching TRBD1. The germline gives CDR1 SGHRS, CDR2 YFSETQ. The CDR3 extends over 14 amino acids. The ends lost 4 bases at V and 1 base at J; junction bases unmatched: 1. The CDR3: CASSRTGGNTEAFF. The CDR3 nucleotides are TGCGCCAGCAGCCGGACAGGGGGGAACACTGAAGCTTTCTTT.